This T cell receptor (beta chain) was retrieved from a study of blood T cell repertoires in COVID-19. In the study overall: Sites in the United States, Italy and Spain provided acute and convalescent COVID-19 samples. From T cells, B-cell-depleted T cells, or PBMCs came the material, which was cDNA or gDNA.

In the original analysis: Amplification of reference gene primers was used by the study to estimate nucleated cell counts. Measured with immunoSEQ multiplex PCR; TCRdb has only the in-frame clones, and not every one. V and J calls and clone size are given by that table; D and trimming were obtained from the DNA. Of around 200,000 clones in the sample, 83% were seen once. The clonotype comes from a man aged 35 to 55 with active or convalescent COVID-19. The sequencing input was peripheral blood.

The CDR3 region is CASSKPGGREAGANVLTF. For the CDR3, the DNA is TGTGCCAGCAGCAAACCAGGAGGGAGGGAGGCTGGGGCCAACGTCCTGACTTTC. V is TRBV21-1 and J is TRBJ2-6; whether TRBD2, the table's D call, matches the DNA was not checked. TRBV21-1 is marked as a pseudogene. The CDR3 loop spans 18 amino acids.